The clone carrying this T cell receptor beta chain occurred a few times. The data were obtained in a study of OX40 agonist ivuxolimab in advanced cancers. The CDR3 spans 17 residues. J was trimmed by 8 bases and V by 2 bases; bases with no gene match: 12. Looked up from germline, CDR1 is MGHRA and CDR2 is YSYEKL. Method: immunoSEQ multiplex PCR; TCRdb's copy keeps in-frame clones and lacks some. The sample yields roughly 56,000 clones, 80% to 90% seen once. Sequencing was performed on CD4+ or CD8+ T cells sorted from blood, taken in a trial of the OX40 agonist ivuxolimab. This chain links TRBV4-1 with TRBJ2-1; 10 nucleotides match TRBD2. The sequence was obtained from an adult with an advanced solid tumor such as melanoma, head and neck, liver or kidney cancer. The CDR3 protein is CASSQSFLSGRAHEQFF. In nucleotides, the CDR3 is TGCGCCAGCAGCCAATCATTCCTCAGCGGGAGGGCCCATGAGCAGTTCTTC.